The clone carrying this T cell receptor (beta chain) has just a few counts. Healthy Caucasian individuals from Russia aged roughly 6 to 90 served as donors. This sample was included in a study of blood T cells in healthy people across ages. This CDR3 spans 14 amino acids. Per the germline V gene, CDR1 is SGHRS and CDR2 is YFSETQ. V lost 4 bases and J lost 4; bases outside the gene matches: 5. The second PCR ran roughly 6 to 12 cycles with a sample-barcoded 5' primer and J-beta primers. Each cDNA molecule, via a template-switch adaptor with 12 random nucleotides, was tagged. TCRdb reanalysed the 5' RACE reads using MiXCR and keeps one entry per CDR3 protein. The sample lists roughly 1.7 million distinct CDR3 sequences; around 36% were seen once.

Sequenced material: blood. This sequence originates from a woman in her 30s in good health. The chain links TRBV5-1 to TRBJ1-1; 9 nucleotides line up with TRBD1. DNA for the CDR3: TGCGCCAGCAGCGCCGCGACAGGGGGCACTGAAGCTTTCTTT. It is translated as CASSAATGGTEAFF.